These T cell receptor beta chains were read from a single sample in a study of T cells in Graves' hyperthyroidism and ophthalmopathy. TCRdb used MiXCR to reprocess the multiplex PCR reads, holding one entry per CDR3 protein. The sample includes hundreds of thousands of distinct CDR3 sequences, roughly 14% of them seen just once. Sequenced: blood. These receptors all stem from a man between 18 and 35 years old with Graves' ophthalmopathy. CDR3s include the opening cysteine and the closing phenylalanine or tryptophan. D genes are given only for firm matches. Only part of the rows carry a size: once, few, many, or a class if the clone is expanded.

>TRBD1|TRBV6-1|TRBJ2-1|many|18
CASSKGTGGALSYNEQFF
TGTGCCAGCAGTAAAGGGACAGGGGGCGCGCTCTCCTACAATGAGCAGTTCTTC
>NA|TRBV11-3|TRBJ1-2|many|13
CASSSEGTYGYTF
TGTGCCAGCAGCTCCGAGGGAACCTATGGCTACACCTTC
>NA|TRBV2|TRBJ2-7|many|12
CTVRGDPHEQYF
TGTACGGTCAGGGGGGATCCACACGAGCAGTACTTC
>NA|TRBV4-1|TRBJ1-2|NA|15
CASSQVGRGVYGYTF
TGCGCCAGCAGCCAAGTGGGCAGGGGAGTCTATGGCTACACCTTC
>NA|TRBV3-1|TRBJ1-5|many|13
CASSQDVGQPQHF
TGTGCCAGCAGCCAAGATGTAGGCCAGCCCCAGCATTTT
>TRBD1|TRBV25-1|TRBJ1-1|many|20
CASSDFFPGQGAGQNTEAFF
TGTGCCAGCAGTGATTTTTTTCCGGGACAGGGAGCAGGGCAGAACACTGAAGCTTTCTTT
>TRBD2|TRBV20-1|TRBJ2-5|many|14
CSAHKAGQQETQYF
TGCAGTGCCCACAAAGCGGGGCAGCAAGAGACCCAGTACTTC
>NA|TRBV27|TRBJ2-5|NA|12
CASKGNQETQYF
TGTGCCAGCAAGGGGAACCAAGAGACCCAGTACTTC
>TRBD2|TRBV5-8|TRBJ2-5|NA|18
CASSSPGRGGLEGETQYF
TGTGCCAGCAGCTCCCCCGGGCGGGGGGGCCTAGAGGGAGAGACCCAGTACTTC
>NA|TRBV10-3|TRBJ1-4|NA|15
CAISDSLGPQEKLFF
TGTGCCATCAGTGACTCTCTTGGGCCCCAAGAAAAACTGTTTTTT
>NA|TRBV7-9|TRBJ2-3|many|17
CASSSELSGDSTDTQYF
TGTGCCAGCAGTTCAGAGCTGTCGGGGGATAGCACAGATACGCAGTATTTT
>NA|TRBV18|TRBJ1-2|few|12
CASSLGTAGYTF
TGTGCCAGCTCACTAGGGACCGCTGGCTACACCTTC
>TRBD1|TRBV6-1|TRBJ1-6|many|14
CASSSGTGRSPLHF
TGTGCCAGCAGCTCCGGGACAGGACGTTCACCCCTCCACTTT
>NA|TRBV5-5|TRBJ1-1|few|14
CASSFGRTNTEAFF
TGTGCCAGCAGCTTTGGACGGACGAACACTGAAGCTTTCTTT
>NA|TRBV19|TRBJ2-7|NA|13
CASSPRDGYEQYF
TGTGCCAGTAGTCCGCGGGACGGCTACGAGCAGTACTTC
>TRBD2|TRBV11-3|TRBJ2-3|many|16
CASSLTSGISPDTQYF
TGTGCCAGCAGCTTAACTAGCGGGATATCCCCAGATACGCAGTATTTT
>TRBD2|TRBV20-1|TRBJ2-7|many|16
CSASLSGRVSSYEQYF
TGCAGTGCTAGTCTTAGCGGGAGGGTTAGCTCCTACGAGCAGTACTTC